The entry below describes one T cell receptor beta chain. Its antigen is undetermined. Researchers took RNA transcripts and amplified TCR beta CDR3 regions from them. RT-PCR was first run with HTBI primers, then multiplex PCR in a second round. TCRdb called the multiplex PCR reads again in MiXCR, with one record for every CDR3 protein. The sample records over a million distinct CDR3 sequences, roughly two fifths being singletons. This sample stems from a study of Graves' ophthalmopathy and Graves' hyperthyroidism. Study-level information: No progression to ophthalmopathy over 18 months defined stable hyperthyroidism. Study-wide findings and caveats: Also, most clonotypes expanded in the thyroid above 0.001 frequency appeared in blood. A model built from 13 signatures distinguished ophthalmopathy from stable hyperthyroidism with approximately 89% sensitivity and about 84% specificity.

The junction had 8 bases not matched to a gene; V was cut back by 5 bases and J by 3 bases. Germline values: CDR1 SEHNR, CDR2 FQNEAQ (reference sequence). This CDR3 is 16 amino acids long. This sequence was found in an adult man with Graves' hyperthyroidism. The specimen sequenced was peripheral blood or thyroid tissue (not recorded which). The chain combines TRBV7-9 with TRBJ2-2; 8 bases are a match to TRBD2. CDR3 nucleotide sequence: TGTGCCAGCAGCCCAATAGCGGGGATTCACACCGGGGAGCTGTTTTTT. This encodes CASSPIAGIHTGELFF.